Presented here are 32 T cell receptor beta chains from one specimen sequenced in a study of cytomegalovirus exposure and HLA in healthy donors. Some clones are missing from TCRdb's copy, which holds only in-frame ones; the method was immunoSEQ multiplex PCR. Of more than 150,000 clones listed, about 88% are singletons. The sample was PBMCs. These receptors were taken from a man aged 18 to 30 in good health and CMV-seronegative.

CDR3 region: CASPEGYTDTQYF. CDR3 coding DNA: TGTGCCAGCCCGGAGGGATACACAGATACGCAGTATTTT. J is TRBJ2-3 and V is TRBV7-8; D might be TRBD2 (6 bases). CDR1 and CDR2 (germline): SGHVS, FQNEAQ. The CDR3 has 13 amino acids. V shed 8 bases and J shed 2 bases, with 11 bases lying between them.

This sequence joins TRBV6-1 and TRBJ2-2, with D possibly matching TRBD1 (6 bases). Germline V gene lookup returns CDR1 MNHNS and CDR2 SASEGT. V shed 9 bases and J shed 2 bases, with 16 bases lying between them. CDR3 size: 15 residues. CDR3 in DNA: TGTGCCAGGCGACCAGGGGAGCTCAACACCGGGGAGCTGTTTTTT. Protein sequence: CARRPGELNTGELFF.

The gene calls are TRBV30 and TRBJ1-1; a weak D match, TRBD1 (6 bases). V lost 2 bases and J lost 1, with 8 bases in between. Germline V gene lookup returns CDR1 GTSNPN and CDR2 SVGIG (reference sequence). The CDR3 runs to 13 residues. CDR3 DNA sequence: TGTGCCTGGAGTTGGACAGCGAACACTGAAGCTTTCTTT. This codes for CAWSWTANTEAFF. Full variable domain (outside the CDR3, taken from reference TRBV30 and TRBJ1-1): SQTIHQWPATLVQPVGSPLSLECTVEGTSNPNLYWYRQAAGRGLQLLFYSVGIGQISSEVPQNLSASRPQDRQFILSSKKLLLSDSGFYLCAWSWTANTEAFFGQGTRLTVV.

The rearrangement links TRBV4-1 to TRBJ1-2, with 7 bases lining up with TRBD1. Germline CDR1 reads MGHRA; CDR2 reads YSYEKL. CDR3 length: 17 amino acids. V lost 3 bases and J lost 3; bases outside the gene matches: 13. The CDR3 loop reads CASSQSGSGQVDYGYTF. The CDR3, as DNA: TGCGCCAGCAGCCAGTCTGGCTCCGGACAGGTCGACTATGGCTACACCTTC.

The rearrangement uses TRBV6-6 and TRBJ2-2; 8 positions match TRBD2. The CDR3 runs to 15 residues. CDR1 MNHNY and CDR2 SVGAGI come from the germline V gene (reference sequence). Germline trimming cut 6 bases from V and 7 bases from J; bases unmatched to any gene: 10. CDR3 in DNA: TGTGCCAGCAGGACCGGGACTAGGGACGTCGGGGAGCTGTTTTTT. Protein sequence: CASRTGTRDVGELFF.

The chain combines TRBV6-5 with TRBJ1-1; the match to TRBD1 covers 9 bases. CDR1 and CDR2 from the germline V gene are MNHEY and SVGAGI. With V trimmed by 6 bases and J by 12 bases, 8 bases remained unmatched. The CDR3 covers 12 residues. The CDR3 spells CASRPDRGGTFF. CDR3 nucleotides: TGTGCCAGCAGGCCCGACAGGGGGGGAACTTTCTTT.

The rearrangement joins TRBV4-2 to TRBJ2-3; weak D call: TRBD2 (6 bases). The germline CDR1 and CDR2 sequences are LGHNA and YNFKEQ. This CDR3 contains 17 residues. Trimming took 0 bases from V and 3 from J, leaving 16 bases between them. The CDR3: CASSQDPGLTITDTQYF. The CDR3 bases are TGTGCCAGCAGCCAAGACCCGGGACTTACCATAACAGATACGCAGTATTTT.

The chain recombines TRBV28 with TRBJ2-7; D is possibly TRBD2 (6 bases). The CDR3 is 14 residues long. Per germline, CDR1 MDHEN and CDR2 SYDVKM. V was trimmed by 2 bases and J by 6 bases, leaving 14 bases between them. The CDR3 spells CASSLGLRDFEQYF. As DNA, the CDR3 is TGTGCCAGCAGTTTAGGACTACGGGACTTCGAGCAGTACTTC. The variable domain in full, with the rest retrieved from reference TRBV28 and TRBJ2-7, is DVKVTQSSRYLVKRTGEKVFLECVQDMDHENMFWYRQDPGLGLRLIYFSYDVKMKEKGDIPEGYSVSREKKERFSLILESASTNQTSMYLCASSLGLRDFEQYFGPGTRLTVT.

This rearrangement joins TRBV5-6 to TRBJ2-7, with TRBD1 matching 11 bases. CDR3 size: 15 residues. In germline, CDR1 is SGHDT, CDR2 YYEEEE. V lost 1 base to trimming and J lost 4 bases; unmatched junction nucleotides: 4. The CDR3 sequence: CASSLRTGGLYEQYV. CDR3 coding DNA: TGTGCCAGCAGCTTGCGGACAGGGGGCTTGTACGAGCAGTACGTC.

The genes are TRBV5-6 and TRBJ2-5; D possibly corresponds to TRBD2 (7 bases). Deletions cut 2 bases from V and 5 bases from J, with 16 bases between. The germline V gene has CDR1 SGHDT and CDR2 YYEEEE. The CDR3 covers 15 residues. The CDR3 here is CASSFRGGPKETQYF. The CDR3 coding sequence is TGTGCCAGCAGCTTTAGGGGGGGACCTAAGGAGACCCAGTACTTC.

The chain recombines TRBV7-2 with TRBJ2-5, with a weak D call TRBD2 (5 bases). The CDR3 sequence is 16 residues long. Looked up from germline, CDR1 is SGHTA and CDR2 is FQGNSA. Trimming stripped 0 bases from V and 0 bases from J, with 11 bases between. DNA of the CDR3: TGTGCCAGCAGCTTAGCGTCGCTAGCTTACCAAGAGACCCAGTACTTC. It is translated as CASSLASLAYQETQYF.

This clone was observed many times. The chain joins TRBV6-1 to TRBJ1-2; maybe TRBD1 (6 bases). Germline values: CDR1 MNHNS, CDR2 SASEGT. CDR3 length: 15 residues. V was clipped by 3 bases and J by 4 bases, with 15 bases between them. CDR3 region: CASSEDSWVIYGYTF. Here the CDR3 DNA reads TGTGCCAGCAGTGAGGACAGTTGGGTCATCTATGGCTACACCTTC.

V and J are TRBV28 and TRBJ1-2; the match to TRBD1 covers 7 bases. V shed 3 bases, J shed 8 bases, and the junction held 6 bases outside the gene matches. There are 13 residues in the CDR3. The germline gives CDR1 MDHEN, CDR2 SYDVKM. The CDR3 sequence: CASSFRSGGGYTF. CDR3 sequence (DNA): TGTGCCAGCAGTTTTAGGTCAGGGGGAGGCTACACCTTC.

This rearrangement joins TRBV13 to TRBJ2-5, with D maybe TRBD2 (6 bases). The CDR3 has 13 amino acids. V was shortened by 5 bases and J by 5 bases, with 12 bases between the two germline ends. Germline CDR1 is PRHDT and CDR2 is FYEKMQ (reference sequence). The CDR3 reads CASSQGGGETQYF. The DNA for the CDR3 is TGTGCCAGCAGCCAAGGAGGAGGGGAGACCCAGTACTTC.

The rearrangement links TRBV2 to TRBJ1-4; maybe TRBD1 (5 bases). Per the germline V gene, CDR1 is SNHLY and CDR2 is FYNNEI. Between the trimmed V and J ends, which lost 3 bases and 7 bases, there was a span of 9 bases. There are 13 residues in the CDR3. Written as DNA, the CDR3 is TGTGCCAGCAGTGAGGGGGGACTTGAAAAACTGTTTTTT. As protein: CASSEGGLEKLFF. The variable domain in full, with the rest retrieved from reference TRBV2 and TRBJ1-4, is EPEVTQTPSHQVTQMGQEVILRCVPISNHLYFYWYRQILGQKVEFLVSFYNNEISEKSEIFDDQFSVERPDGSNFTLKIRSTKLEDSAMYFCASSEGGLEKLFFGSGTQLSVL.

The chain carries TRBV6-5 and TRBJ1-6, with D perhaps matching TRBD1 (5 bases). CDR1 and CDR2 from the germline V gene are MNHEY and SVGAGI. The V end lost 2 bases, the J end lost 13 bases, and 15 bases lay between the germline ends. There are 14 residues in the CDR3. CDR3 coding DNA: TGTGCCAGCAGTTACCAGACGGGAGGGGTGCCCCTCCACTTT. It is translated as CASSYQTGGVPLHF.

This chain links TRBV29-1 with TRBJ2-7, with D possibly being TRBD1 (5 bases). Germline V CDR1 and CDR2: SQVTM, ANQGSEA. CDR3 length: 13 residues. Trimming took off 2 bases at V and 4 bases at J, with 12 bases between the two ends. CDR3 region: CSVEIGVEYEQYF. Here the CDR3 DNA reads TGCAGCGTTGAAATAGGGGTTGAGTACGAGCAGTACTTC.

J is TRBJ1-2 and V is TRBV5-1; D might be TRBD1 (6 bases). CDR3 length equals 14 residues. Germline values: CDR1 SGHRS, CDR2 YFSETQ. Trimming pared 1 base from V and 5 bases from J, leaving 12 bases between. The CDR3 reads CASSLTGLSYGYTF. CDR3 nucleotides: TGCGCCAGCAGCTTGACAGGGTTAAGTTATGGCTACACCTTC.

Written as DNA, the CDR3 is TGTGCCAGCAGTTCGCGTAATGAGCAGTTCTTC. The encoded protein is CASSSRNEQFF. The chain carries TRBV28 and TRBJ2-1; D unresolved. V was shortened by 4 bases and J by 7 bases, with 5 bases between the two germline ends. Germline CDR1 reads MDHEN; CDR2 reads SYDVKM. The CDR3 runs 11 residues.

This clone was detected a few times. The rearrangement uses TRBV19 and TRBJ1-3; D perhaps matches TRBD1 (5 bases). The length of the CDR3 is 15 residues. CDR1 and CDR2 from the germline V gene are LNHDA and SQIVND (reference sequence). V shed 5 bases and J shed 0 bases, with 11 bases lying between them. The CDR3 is CASSGTGYSGNTIYF. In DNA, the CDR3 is TGTGCCAGTAGTGGAACAGGATACTCTGGAAACACCATATATTTT.

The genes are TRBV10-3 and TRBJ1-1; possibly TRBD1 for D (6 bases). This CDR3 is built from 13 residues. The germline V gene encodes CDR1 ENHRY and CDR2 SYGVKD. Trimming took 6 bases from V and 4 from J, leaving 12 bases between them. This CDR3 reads CAIRGTLITEAFF. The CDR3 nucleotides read TGTGCCATCAGAGGGACACTTATCACTGAAGCTTTCTTT.

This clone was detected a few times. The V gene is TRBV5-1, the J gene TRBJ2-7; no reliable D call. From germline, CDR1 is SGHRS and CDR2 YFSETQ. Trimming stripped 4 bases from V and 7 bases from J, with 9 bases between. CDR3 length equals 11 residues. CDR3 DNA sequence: TGCGCCAGCAGCACCGGGTGGGAGCAGTACTTC. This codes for CASSTGWEQYF. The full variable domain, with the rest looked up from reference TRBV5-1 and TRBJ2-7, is KAGVTQTPRYLIKTRGQQVTLSCSPISGHRSVSWYQQTPGQGLQFLFEYFSETQRNKGNFPGRFSGRQFSNSRSEMNVSTLELGDSALYLCASSTGWEQYFGPGTRLTVT.

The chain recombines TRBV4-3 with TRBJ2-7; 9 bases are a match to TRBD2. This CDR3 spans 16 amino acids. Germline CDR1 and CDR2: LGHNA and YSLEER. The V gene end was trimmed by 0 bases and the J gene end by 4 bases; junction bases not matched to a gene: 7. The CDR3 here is CASSQDRGSGSYEQYF. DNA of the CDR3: TGCGCCAGCAGCCAAGATCGCGGTAGCGGGAGTTACGAGCAGTACTTC.

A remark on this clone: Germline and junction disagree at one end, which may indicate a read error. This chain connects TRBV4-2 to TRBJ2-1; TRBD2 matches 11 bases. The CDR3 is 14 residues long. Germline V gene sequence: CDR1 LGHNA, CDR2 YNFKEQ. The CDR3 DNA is TGTGCCAGCAGCCAAGATTTAGCGGGAGGGAAGGGGATCTTC. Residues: CASSQDLAGGKGIF.

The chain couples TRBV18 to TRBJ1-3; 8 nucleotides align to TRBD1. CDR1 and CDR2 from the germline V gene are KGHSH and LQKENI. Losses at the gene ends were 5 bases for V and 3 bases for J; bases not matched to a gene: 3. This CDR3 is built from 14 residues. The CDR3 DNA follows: TGTGCCAGCTCATCAGGGACAGGTGGAAACACCATATATTTT. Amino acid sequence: CASSSGTGGNTIYF.

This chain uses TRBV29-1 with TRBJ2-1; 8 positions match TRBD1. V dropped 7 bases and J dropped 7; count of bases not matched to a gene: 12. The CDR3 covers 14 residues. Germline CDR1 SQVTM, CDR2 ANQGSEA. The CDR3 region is CSAHAGQGWNEQFF. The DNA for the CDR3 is TGCAGCGCACATGCCGGACAGGGATGGAATGAGCAGTTCTTC.

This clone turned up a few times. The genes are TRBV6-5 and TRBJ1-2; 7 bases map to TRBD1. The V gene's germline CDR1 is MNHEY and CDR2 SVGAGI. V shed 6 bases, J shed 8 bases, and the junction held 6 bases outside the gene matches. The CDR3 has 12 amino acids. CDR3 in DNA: TGTGCCAGCAGCTTCCCGGGACAGGGCTACACCTTC. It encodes CASSFPGQGYTF.

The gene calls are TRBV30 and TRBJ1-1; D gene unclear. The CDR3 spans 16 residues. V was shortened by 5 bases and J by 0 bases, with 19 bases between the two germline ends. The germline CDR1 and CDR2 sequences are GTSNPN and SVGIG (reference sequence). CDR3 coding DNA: TGTGCCTGGGGCCCCAGTGACGGGAGGATGAACACTGAAGCTTTCTTT. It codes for CAWGPSDGRMNTEAFF. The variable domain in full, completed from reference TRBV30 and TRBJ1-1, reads SQTIHQWPATLVQPVGSPLSLECTVEGTSNPNLYWYRQAAGRGLQLLFYSVGIGQISSEVPQNLSASRPQDRQFILSSKKLLLSDSGFYLCAWGPSDGRMNTEAFFGQGTRLTVV.

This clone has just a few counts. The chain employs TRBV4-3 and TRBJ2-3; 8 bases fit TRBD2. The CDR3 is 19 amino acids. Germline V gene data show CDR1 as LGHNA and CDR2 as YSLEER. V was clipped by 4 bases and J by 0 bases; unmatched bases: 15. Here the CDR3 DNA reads TGCGCCAGCAGCCCGGCCCGGACAGCGGGAGAAGGGAGCACAGATACGCAGTATTTT. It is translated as CASSPARTAGEGSTDTQYF.

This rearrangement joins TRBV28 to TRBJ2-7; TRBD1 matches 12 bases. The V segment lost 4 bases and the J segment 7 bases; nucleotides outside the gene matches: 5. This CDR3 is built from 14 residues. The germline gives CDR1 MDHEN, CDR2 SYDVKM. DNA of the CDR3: TGTGCCAGCAGTTGGGGACAGGGGGCCAGAGAGCAGTACTTC. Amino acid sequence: CASSWGQGAREQYF.

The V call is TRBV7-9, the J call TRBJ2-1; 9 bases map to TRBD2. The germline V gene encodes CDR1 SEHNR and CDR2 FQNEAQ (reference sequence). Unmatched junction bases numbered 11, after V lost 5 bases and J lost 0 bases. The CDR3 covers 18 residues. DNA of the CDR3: TGTGCCAGCAGCCCGATCGGCGGCGGGGGGGCCTCCTACAATGAGCAGTTCTTC. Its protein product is CASSPIGGGGASYNEQFF.

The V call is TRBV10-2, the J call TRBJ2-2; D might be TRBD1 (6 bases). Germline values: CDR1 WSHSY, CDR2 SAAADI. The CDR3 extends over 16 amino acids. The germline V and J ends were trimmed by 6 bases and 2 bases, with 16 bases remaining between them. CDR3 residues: CASRFIGTRNTGELFF. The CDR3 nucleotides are TGCGCCAGCAGGTTTATCGGGACAAGAAACACCGGGGAGCTGTTTTTT.